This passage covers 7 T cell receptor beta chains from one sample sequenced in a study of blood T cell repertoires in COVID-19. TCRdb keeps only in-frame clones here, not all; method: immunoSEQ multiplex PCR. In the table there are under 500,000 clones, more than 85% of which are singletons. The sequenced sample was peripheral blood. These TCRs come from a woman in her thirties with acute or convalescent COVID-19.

The CDR3 here is CASGLGVPGQGIHYGYTF. Written as DNA, the CDR3 is TGTGCTAGTGGTTTAGGGGTCCCGGGACAGGGGATCCACTATGGCTACACCTTC. The gene calls are TRBV12-5 and TRBJ1-2; 10 nucleotides line up with TRBD1. Germline CDR1 is LGHNT and CDR2 is FRNRAP. The CDR3 sequence is 18 residues long. Germline trimming cut 3 bases from V and 3 bases from J; bases unmatched to any gene: 13.

Written as DNA, the CDR3 is TGTGCCAGCAGTGAGTGGAGGGTTAAGAATGAGCAGTTCTTC. This encodes CASSEWRVKNEQFF. This chain connects TRBV2 to TRBJ2-1; tentatively, D is TRBD2 (6 bases). V was shortened by 3 bases and J by 7 bases, with 13 bases between the two germline ends. There are 14 residues in the CDR3. Germline loops: CDR1 SNHLY, CDR2 FYNNEI.

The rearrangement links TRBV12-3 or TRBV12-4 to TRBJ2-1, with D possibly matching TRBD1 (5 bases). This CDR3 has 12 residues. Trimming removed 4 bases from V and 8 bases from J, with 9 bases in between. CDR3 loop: CASSYIGDEQFF. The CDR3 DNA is TGTGCCAGCAGTTATATAGGGGATGAGCAGTTCTTC.

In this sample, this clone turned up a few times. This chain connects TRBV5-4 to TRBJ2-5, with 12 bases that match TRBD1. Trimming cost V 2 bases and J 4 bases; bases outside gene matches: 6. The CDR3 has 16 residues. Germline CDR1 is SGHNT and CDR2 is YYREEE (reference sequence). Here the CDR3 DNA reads TGTGCCAGCAGCTTTGGGGACAGGGGGCTCCGAGAGACCCAGTACTTC. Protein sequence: CASSFGDRGLRETQYF.

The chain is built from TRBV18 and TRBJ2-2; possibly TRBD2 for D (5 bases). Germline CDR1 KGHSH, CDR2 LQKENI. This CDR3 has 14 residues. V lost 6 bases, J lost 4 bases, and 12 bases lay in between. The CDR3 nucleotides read TGTGCCAGCTCTTACCGGGCGGGCACCGGGGAGCTGTTTTTT. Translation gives CASSYRAGTGELFF.

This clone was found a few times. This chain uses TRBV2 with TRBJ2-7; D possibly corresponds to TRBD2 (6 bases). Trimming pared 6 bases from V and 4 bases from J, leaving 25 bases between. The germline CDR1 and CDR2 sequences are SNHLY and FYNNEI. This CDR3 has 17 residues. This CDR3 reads CASSGGGDPSTVYEQYF. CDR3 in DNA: TGTGCCAGCAGCGGGGGAGGAGACCCTTCTACAGTTTACGAGCAGTACTTC.

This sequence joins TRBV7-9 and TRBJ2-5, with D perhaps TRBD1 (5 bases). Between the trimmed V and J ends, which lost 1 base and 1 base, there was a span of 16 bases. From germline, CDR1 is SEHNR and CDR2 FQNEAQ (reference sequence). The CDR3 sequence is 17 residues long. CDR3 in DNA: TGTGCCAGCAGCTTAGAGCCAGGGCGCCCGTTCCAAGAGACCCAGTACTTC. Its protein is CASSLEPGRPFQETQYF.